This TCR beta chain originates from a study of T-cell memory formation after mild COVID-19. A 5'RACE reaction primed in the constant segment made cDNA libraries of TCR alpha and TCR beta, and these carried sample barcodes and UMIs. Via MiXCR, TCRdb re-called the 5' RACE reads, giving one row per CDR3 protein. Of 400,000 or so distinct CDR3 sequences listed, 20% to 25% are singletons. The table lists this clonotype with a few counts. The CDR3 covers 16 residues. The germline CDR1 and CDR2 sequences are KGHDR and SFDVKD. The trim removed 3 bases at V and 4 bases at J, leaving 4 bases unmatched. The clonotype comes from an adult woman who had mild COVID-19 (a few samples of this study predate the infection). Cell type and time point are not known. The chain couples TRBV24-1 to TRBJ2-1; TRBD1 matches 11 bases. The sequenced sample was PBMCs or a T cell subset sorted from them (not recorded which). The CDR3 coding sequence is TGTGCCACCAGTGATCCTGGACAGGGGGCTTACAATGAGCAGTTCTTC. Translated, it gives CATSDPGQGAYNEQFF.